The 16 T cell receptor beta chains below all came from one sample that was sequenced in a study of CD8 T cells in ankylosing spondylitis. TCRdb re-called the 5' RACE reads with MiXCR, one entry per CDR3 protein. The sample yields roughly 220,000 distinct CDR3 sequences, roughly a tenth seen once. The specimen was blood, either unsorted or a sorted T cell fraction (not recorded which). These receptors were collected from a male donor with ankylosing spondylitis or in good health (not recorded which).

This clonotype has just a few counts. V usage is TRBV3-1 and J usage is TRBJ2-3; 7 bases are shared with TRBD2. The germline V gene encodes CDR1 LGHDT and CDR2 YNNKEL (reference sequence). The CDR3 runs 16 residues. V lost 1 base and J lost 4; bases outside the gene matches: 8. The DNA of the CDR3 is TGTGCCAGCAGCCAAGGGGGAGCGGGGTTCCCAGATACGCAGTATTTT. Translating gives CASSQGGAGFPDTQYF.

The table lists this clonotype with a few counts. This chain joins TRBV10-3 and TRBJ2-2, with 9 bases that match TRBD2. Germline loops: CDR1 ENHRY, CDR2 SYGVKD. Germline trimming cut 2 bases from V and 8 bases from J; bases unmatched to any gene: 3. The CDR3 runs to 14 residues. The CDR3 reads CAISEQRGAGELFF. CDR3 nucleotides: TGTGCCATCAGTGAGCAGCGGGGGGCTGGGGAGCTGTTTTTT.

This clonotype was seen many times. The V and J genes are TRBV7-8 and TRBJ1-1; D might be TRBD1 (6 bases). This CDR3 comprises 13 residues. Trimming took 6 bases from V and 10 from J, leaving 18 bases between them. CDR1 and CDR2 from the germline V gene are SGHVS and FQNEAQ. CDR3 in amino acids: CASSSGQTLGAFF. CDR3 in DNA: TGTGCCAGCAGTTCCGGACAGACCCTTGGAGCTTTCTTT.

In this sample, this clonotype turned up many times. The chain couples TRBV6-5 to TRBJ2-3, with D possibly matching TRBD2 (5 bases). Trimming took 5 bases from V and 6 from J, leaving 9 bases between them. CDR1 and CDR2 from the germline V gene are MNHEY and SVGAGI. CDR3 length equals 12 residues. The CDR3 DNA reads as TGTGCCAGCAGTGCGAGGGCGGATACGCAGTATTTT. This encodes CASSARADTQYF.

The chain couples TRBV7-3 to TRBJ2-3, with TRBD2 identical over 14 bases. J gave up 4 bases and V 5 bases, and 5 bases lay outside the gene matches. The CDR3 runs to 16 residues. CDR1 is SGHTA, CDR2 FQGTGA, per germline. The CDR3 DNA sequence: TGTGCCAGCAGCCTTGGACTAGCGGGGGGTTCAGATACGCAGTATTTT. It is translated as CASSLGLAGGSDTQYF.

This clonotype has ten or more counts. The chain couples TRBV10-3 to TRBJ2-7; weak D call: TRBD1 (5 bases). There are 15 residues in the CDR3. Germline V gives CDR1 ENHRY, CDR2 SYGVKD. With 8 bases removed from V and 5 bases from J, the gap between germline ends came to 22 bases. The chain's CDR3 is CAIGNQMTVENEQYF. CDR3 bases: TGTGCCATCGGTAACCAGATGACAGTCGAGAACGAGCAGTACTTC.

This clonotype showed up many times. The chain joins TRBV7-2 to TRBJ2-7, with D perhaps matching TRBD2 (7 bases). Germline values: CDR1 SGHTA, CDR2 FQGNSA. This CDR3 comprises 15 residues. Trimming removed 1 base from V and 5 bases from J, with 15 bases in between. This chain's CDR3 is CASSLVLAGADEQYF. The CDR3 DNA follows: TGTGCCAGCAGCTTAGTACTGGCGGGGGCCGACGAGCAGTACTTC.

This clonotype was found a few times. V is TRBV5-6 and J is TRBJ2-1; 7 bases line up with TRBD1. The germline gives CDR1 SGHDT, CDR2 YYEEEE. The CDR3 extends over 14 amino acids. Trimming at V came to 4 bases and at J to 3 bases, leaving 4 bases not matched to a gene. The CDR3 loop is CASSVRDSYNEQFF. The CDR3 DNA follows: TGTGCCAGCAGCGTTCGGGACAGCTACAATGAGCAGTTCTTC.

There are a few counts of this clonotype. V and J are TRBV20-1 and TRBJ2-1; 16 bases are shared with TRBD2. The length of the CDR3 is 18 residues. In germline, CDR1 is DFQATT, CDR2 SNEGSKA (reference sequence). V trimming: 3 bases; J trimming: 12 bases; junction bases outside the gene matches: 17. In DNA, the CDR3 is TGCAGTGCTAGGGGGACTAGCGGGGGGGCTTACATTCCAGACATGCAGTTCTTC. Translated, it gives CSARGTSGGAYIPDMQFF.

This clonotype was observed many times. The chain couples TRBV6-1 to TRBJ2-1, with 7 bases lining up with TRBD2. Germline V gene data show CDR1 as MNHNS and CDR2 as SASEGT. CDR3 length: 15 amino acids. V dropped 4 bases and J dropped 4; count of bases not matched to a gene: 7. For the CDR3, the DNA is TGTGCCAGCAGTGCGAAAAGCGGGGTTTACAATGAGCAGTTCTTC. Translation gives CASSAKSGVYNEQFF.

In regard to this clonotype: A much more abundant neighbour one base away suggests this may be a read error. The V call is TRBV11-1, the J call TRBJ1-1; a weak D match, TRBD1 (5 bases). V lost 4 bases to trimming and J lost 3 bases, with 12 bases between them. The germline gives CDR1 SGHAT, CDR2 FQDESV (reference sequence). This CDR3 is 14 amino acids long. The CDR3 sequence: CASSSGREYTEAFF. The CDR3, as DNA: TGTGCCAGCAGCTCAGGCAGGGAATACACTGAAGCTTTCTTT.

This clonotype was counted only a few times. The V gene is TRBV5-5, the J gene TRBJ1-1, with D maybe TRBD1 (5 bases). Trimming pared 4 bases from V and 7 bases from J, leaving 17 bases between. CDR3 length: 14 residues. The germline V gene has CDR1 SGHKS and CDR2 YYEKEE (reference sequence). The CDR3 reads CASSPSGRGFEAFF. For the CDR3, the DNA is TGTGCCAGCAGCCCGTCGGGACGTGGCTTTGAAGCTTTCTTT.

This clonotype appeared many times. The genes are TRBV18 and TRBJ1-6, with D unresolved. V lost 3 bases, J lost 5 bases, and 8 bases lay in between. This CDR3 has 14 residues. CDR1 is KGHSH, CDR2 LQKENI, per germline. The CDR3 DNA sequence: TGTGCCAGCTCACCGTCCGAGGATAATTCACCCCTCCACTTT. Translated, it gives CASSPSEDNSPLHF.

CDR3 residues: CASSPGGIYEQYF. DNA for the CDR3: TGTGCCAGCAGCCCGGGGGGAATCTACGAGCAGTACTTC. The gene calls are TRBV12-3 or TRBV12-4 and TRBJ2-7; 7 bases align to TRBD2. The V segment lost 6 bases and the J segment 3 bases; nucleotides outside the gene matches: 5. This CDR3 region has 13 residues.

The genes are TRBV7-8 and TRBJ2-1, with 7 nucleotides matching TRBD1. J was trimmed by 0 bases and V by 4 bases; bases with no gene match: 12. This CDR3 region has 18 residues. CDR1 is SGHVS and CDR2 is FQNEAQ in the germline V gene. The CDR3 here is CASSSLERDRGSYNEQFF. CDR3 coding DNA: TGTGCCAGCAGCTCTTTGGAACGGGACAGAGGCTCCTACAATGAGCAGTTCTTC.

This clonotype has a count of ten or more. This chain joins TRBV15 and TRBJ1-6; D ambiguous. Deletions cut 0 bases from V and 0 bases from J, with 12 bases between. The germline V gene encodes CDR1 LNHNV and CDR2 YYDKDF (reference sequence). CDR3 length: 18 residues. CDR3 protein: CATSRDVGVSSYNSPLHF. DNA for the CDR3: TGTGCCACCAGCAGAGATGTAGGAGTCAGCTCCTATAATTCACCCCTCCACTTT.